This record looks at one TCR beta chain sequence and its context. Its specificity is not known. At the DNA level, this CDR3 is encoded by other sequences in the same sample as well. The data belong to a study of cytomegalovirus exposure and HLA in healthy donors. Findings and limits, study-wide: The authors confirmed in vitro that three CMV-associated chains were specific for CMV antigens.

Using immunoSEQ multiplex PCR, the repertoire was profiled, and TCRdb retains in-frame clones only, with some absent. The profile shows about 74,000 clones, about 93% of them singletons. There are 15 residues in the CDR3. The V gene's germline CDR1 is MNHNS and CDR2 SASEGT. V was pared by 1 base and J by 8 bases, with 14 bases between. The clonotype was recovered from a young man in good health and CMV-seropositive. The chain combines TRBV6-1 with TRBJ1-4; D gene unclear. The sequenced material came from PBMCs. For the CDR3, the DNA is TGTGCCAGCAGTGAAGTGGCCGGAGATATGGAAAAACTGTTTTTT. Its translation: CASSEVAGDMEKLFF.